This entry features one T cell receptor (beta chain) sequence. Its specificity is unknown. The data were produced by immunoSEQ multiplex PCR, yet TCRdb's version contains in-frame clones alone and is incomplete. Of approximately 200,000 clones listed, 88% are singletons. This sample was included in a study of cytomegalovirus exposure and HLA in healthy donors. Study results and limitations: Per published reports, the classifier diagnosed cytomegalovirus status with high specificity and sensitivity. A later analysis found first-cohort TCR clusters tended to co-occur in the 90 to 150 validation repertoires.

With V trimmed by 6 bases and J by 6 bases, 10 bases remained unmatched. The CDR3 has 15 amino acids. In germline, CDR1 is MNHEY, CDR2 SMNVEV (reference sequence). The gene calls are TRBV27 and TRBJ2-7, with TRBD1 identical over 11 bases. The sample was PBMCs. The origin of this receptor is a woman aged 18-30 years in good health and CMV-seronegative. The CDR3 nucleotides read TGTGCCAGCAGCCACTCCACCGGGACAGGGGGCGAGCAGTACTTC. Amino acid sequence: CASSHSTGTGGEQYF.